A selection of T cell receptor beta chains follows, all from one sample in a study of tumor-infiltrating lymphocytes in primary liver carcinoma. TCRdb itself ran the multiplex PCR reads through MiXCR, one entry per CDR3 protein. The sample shows about 310,000 distinct CDR3 sequences, 50% to 60% of them seen only once. Sequenced input: peripheral blood. These receptors were collected from a woman aged 25 to 45 with primary liver carcinoma and hepatitis B virus infection. Both conserved end residues are part of each CDR3. The order of the fields is J gene, clone size, V gene, D gene, CDR3 protein, CDR3 DNA. The D gene is left open where the match is weak. Clone size is shown for a subset of rows, as once, few, many or a class of expanded clone.

J gene: TRBJ2-7
clone size: many
V gene: TRBV4-1
D gene: NA
CDR3 protein: CASSTRTGSYEQYF
CDR3 DNA: TGCGCCAGCAGCACCCGGACGGGTTCCTACGAGCAGTACTTC

J gene: TRBJ2-2
clone size: few
V gene: TRBV6-1
D gene: NA
CDR3 protein: CASRLGGTLTGELFF
CDR3 DNA: TGTGCCAGCAGGTTGGGGGGGACACTCACCGGGGAGCTGTTTTTT

J gene: TRBJ2-1
clone size: many
V gene: TRBV11-3
D gene: TRBD2
CDR3 protein: CASGSGTSFNEQFF
CDR3 DNA: TGTGCCAGCGGATCCGGGACTAGTTTCAATGAGCAGTTCTTC

J gene: TRBJ2-1
clone size: NA
V gene: TRBV28
D gene: TRBD2
CDR3 protein: CASSSAFSGREGNEQFF
CDR3 DNA: TGTGCCAGCAGTTCCGCTTTTAGCGGGAGGGAAGGGAATGAGCAGTTCTTC

J gene: TRBJ2-7
clone size: once
V gene: TRBV11-2
D gene: TRBD1
CDR3 protein: CARSSPGQVSYEQYF
CDR3 DNA: TGTGCCAGGAGCTCACCGGGACAGGTGTCCTACGAGCAATACTTC

J gene: TRBJ2-5
clone size: medium-sized
V gene: TRBV29-1
D gene: NA
CDR3 protein: CSVERSYLGETQYF
CDR3 DNA: TGCAGCGTTGAGAGGAGCTATTTGGGGGAGACCCAGTACTTC

J gene: TRBJ2-1
clone size: few
V gene: TRBV4-1
D gene: TRBD2
CDR3 protein: CASSLMAGVAWGEQFF
CDR3 DNA: TGCGCCAGCAGTCTGATGGCGGGAGTTGCCTGGGGTGAGCAGTTCTTC

J gene: TRBJ2-1
clone size: once
V gene: TRBV5-1
D gene: NA
CDR3 protein: CASTRLEAYNEQFF
CDR3 DNA: TGCGCCAGCACCCGCCTCGAAGCCTACAATGAGCAGTTCTTC

J gene: TRBJ2-5
clone size: NA
V gene: TRBV28
D gene: TRBD1
CDR3 protein: CASSGTGGPETQYF
CDR3 DNA: TGTGCCAGTTCCGGGACAGGGGGTCCAGAGACCCAGTACTTC

J gene: TRBJ1-4
clone size: NA
V gene: TRBV4-2
D gene: NA
CDR3 protein: CASSQERFSNEKLFF
CDR3 DNA: TGTGCCAGCAGCCAAGAAAGGTTTAGCAATGAAAAACTGTTTTTT

J gene: TRBJ2-4
clone size: NA
V gene: TRBV9
D gene: TRBD2
CDR3 protein: CASSVGLAGNIQYF
CDR3 DNA: TGTGCCAGCAGCGTGGGACTAGCGGGAAACATTCAGTACTTC

J gene: TRBJ2-5
clone size: few
V gene: TRBV4-1
D gene: TRBD2
CDR3 protein: CASSQASGRMQETQYF
CDR3 DNA: TGCGCCAGCAGCCAAGCTAGCGGACGAATGCAAGAGACCCAGTACTTC

J gene: TRBJ1-5
clone size: few
V gene: TRBV12-3/TRBV12-4
D gene: TRBD1
CDR3 protein: CASSPGQGRQPQHF
CDR3 DNA: TGTGCCAGCAGCCCTGGACAGGGTCGCCAGCCCCAGCATTTT

J gene: TRBJ1-1
clone size: NA
V gene: TRBV14
D gene: TRBD1
CDR3 protein: CASSLLQGGTEAFF
CDR3 DNA: TGTGCCAGCAGCTTATTACAGGGGGGCACTGAAGCTTTCTTT

J gene: TRBJ2-2
clone size: NA
V gene: TRBV4-2
D gene: TRBD2
CDR3 protein: CTSSQVGGGRTNTGKLFF
CDR3 DNA: TGTACCAGCAGCCAAGTTGGGGGAGGGCGGACGAACACCGGGAAGCTGTTTTTT

J gene: TRBJ2-5
clone size: NA
V gene: TRBV28
D gene: NA
CDR3 protein: CASSFMGRQETQYF
CDR3 DNA: TGTGCCAGCAGTTTTATGGGACGGCAAGAGACCCAGTACTTC

J gene: TRBJ2-1
clone size: NA
V gene: TRBV4-3
D gene: NA
CDR3 protein: CASNQERGGTYNERFF
CDR3 DNA: TGCGCCAGCAACCAAGAGAGGGGGGGCACCTACAATGAGCGGTTCTTC

J gene: TRBJ2-5
clone size: NA
V gene: TRBV12-3/TRBV12-4
D gene: NA
CDR3 protein: CTSTSTGYGTQYF
CDR3 DNA: TGTACCAGCACTTCCACGGGGTACGGCACCCAGTACTTC

J gene: TRBJ2-1
clone size: NA
V gene: TRBV7-9
D gene: NA
CDR3 protein: CASSLGVELVSNEQFF
CDR3 DNA: TGTGCCAGCAGCTTGGGGGTAGAGTTGGTCTCTAATGAGCAGTTCTTC

J gene: TRBJ1-1
clone size: many
V gene: TRBV4-1
D gene: NA
CDR3 protein: CASSQVGRKNTEAFF
CDR3 DNA: TGCGCCAGCAGCCAAGTCGGGAGAAAGAACACTGAAGCTTTCTTT

J gene: TRBJ2-3
clone size: NA
V gene: TRBV28
D gene: TRBD1
CDR3 protein: CATDPRGSASTDTQYF
CDR3 DNA: TGTGCCACCGACCCCAGGGGGAGCGCCAGCACAGATACGCAGTATTTT

J gene: TRBJ2-2
clone size: NA
V gene: TRBV5-8
D gene: NA
CDR3 protein: CASSRFTSNTGELFF
CDR3 DNA: TGTGCCAGCAGCCGATTTACCTCGAACACCGGGGAGCTGTTTTTT

J gene: TRBJ1-1
clone size: NA
V gene: TRBV12-3/TRBV12-4
D gene: NA
CDR3 protein: CASSPRMENTEASF
CDR3 DNA: TGTGCCAGTAGTCCCCGGATGGAGAACACTGAGGCTTCCTTT

J gene: TRBJ2-1
clone size: NA
V gene: TRBV11-3
D gene: NA
CDR3 protein: CASSLEVSNEQFF
CDR3 DNA: TGTGCGAGCAGCTTAGAGGTGAGCAATGAGCAGTTCTTC

J gene: TRBJ1-1
clone size: few
V gene: TRBV29-1
D gene: TRBD1
CDR3 protein: CSVGSTGGTPEAFF
CDR3 DNA: TGCAGCGTTGGTTCGACAGGGGGAACCCCTGAAGCTTTCTTT

J gene: TRBJ2-7
clone size: NA
V gene: TRBV5-5
D gene: NA
CDR3 protein: CANSLGSGTYEQYF
CDR3 DNA: TGTGCCAACAGCTTGGGTTCTGGGACCTACGAGCAGTACTTC

J gene: TRBJ2-2
clone size: NA
V gene: TRBV29-1
D gene: NA
CDR3 protein: CSVEEVTGELFF
CDR3 DNA: TGCAGCGTTGAAGAAGTCACTGGGGAGCTGTTTTTT

J gene: TRBJ2-3
clone size: NA
V gene: TRBV28
D gene: TRBD2
CDR3 protein: CASSLLAGAGDTQYF
CDR3 DNA: TGTGCCAGCAGTTTACTGGCGGGAGCGGGGGATACGCAGTATTTT

J gene: TRBJ2-7
clone size: NA
V gene: TRBV11-2
D gene: TRBD2
CDR3 protein: CASSELAGVYKQYF
CDR3 DNA: TGTGCCAGCAGCGAACTAGCGGGCGTCTACAAGCAGTACTTC

J gene: TRBJ2-5
clone size: many
V gene: TRBV6-6
D gene: TRBD2
CDR3 protein: CASSLGLAGGLVETQYF
CDR3 DNA: TGTGCCAGCAGTTTGGGACTAGCGGGAGGGTTAGTGGAGACCCAGTACTTC

J gene: TRBJ2-1
clone size: NA
V gene: TRBV10-3
D gene: TRBD2
CDR3 protein: CAISDPSGSVTEQFF
CDR3 DNA: TGTGCCATCAGTGACCCCAGCGGGAGTGTTACTGAGCAGTTCTTC

J gene: TRBJ2-5
clone size: NA
V gene: TRBV12-3/TRBV12-4
D gene: TRBD1
CDR3 protein: CASSFTGGETQYF
CDR3 DNA: TGTGCCAGCAGTTTTACAGGGGGAGAGACCCAGTACTTC

J gene: TRBJ2-1
clone size: many
V gene: TRBV12-3/TRBV12-4
D gene: NA
CDR3 protein: CASSFGAVVNEQFF
CDR3 DNA: TGTGCCAGCAGTTTCGGAGCGGTGGTTAATGAGCAGTTCTTC

J gene: TRBJ2-7
clone size: many
V gene: TRBV11-2
D gene: NA
CDR3 protein: CASSFRRDTTYEQYF
CDR3 DNA: TGTGCCAGCAGCTTTCGCCGGGACACTACCTACGAGCAGTACTTC

J gene: TRBJ1-2
clone size: many
V gene: TRBV6-5
D gene: NA
CDR3 protein: CASSRSRDGFYGYTF
CDR3 DNA: TGTGCCAGCAGTCGCTCCCGGGACGGATTCTATGGCTACACCTTC

J gene: TRBJ2-3
clone size: few
V gene: TRBV12-3/TRBV12-4
D gene: TRBD1
CDR3 protein: CASRPNRDRVLNTQYF
CDR3 DNA: TGTGCCAGCAGACCCAATAGGGACAGGGTGTTGAATACGCAGTATTTT

J gene: TRBJ1-1
clone size: NA
V gene: TRBV5-1
D gene: TRBD1
CDR3 protein: CASSSRDSPNTEAFF
CDR3 DNA: TGCGCCAGCAGCTCCCGGGACAGCCCTAACACTGAAGCTTTCTTT

J gene: TRBJ1-4
clone size: NA
V gene: TRBV6-1
D gene: NA
CDR3 protein: CASSNGQGEKLFF
CDR3 DNA: TGTGCCAGCAGTAATGGGCAGGGTGAAAAACTGTTTTTT

J gene: TRBJ2-2
clone size: NA
V gene: TRBV11-3
D gene: NA
CDR3 protein: CASSPRVTNTGELLF
CDR3 DNA: TGTGCCAGTAGCCCCAGGGTTACGAACACCGGGGAGCTGTTATTT

J gene: TRBJ2-5
clone size: NA
V gene: TRBV21-1
D gene: NA
CDR3 protein: CASSKEKGSQETQYF
CDR3 DNA: TGTGCCAGCAGCAAAGAGAAAGGCAGCCAAGAGACCCAGTACTTC

J gene: TRBJ2-7
clone size: NA
V gene: TRBV4-3
D gene: TRBD2
CDR3 protein: CASSHTLGTSGASYEQYF
CDR3 DNA: TGCGCCAGCAGCCACACCTTGGGGACTAGCGGGGCCTCCTACGAGCAGTACTTC

J gene: TRBJ2-5
clone size: NA
V gene: TRBV5-1
D gene: TRBD1
CDR3 protein: CASSLDRALRETQYF
CDR3 DNA: TGCGCCAGCAGCTTAGACAGGGCTTTAAGGGAGACCCAGTACTTC

J gene: TRBJ2-3
clone size: NA
V gene: TRBV11-2
D gene: TRBD2
CDR3 protein: CAGISTSGGDTQYF
CDR3 DNA: TGTGCCGGCATCTCGACTAGCGGGGGTGATACGCAGTATTTT

J gene: TRBJ2-7
clone size: NA
V gene: TRBV11-2
D gene: TRBD1
CDR3 protein: CASSLVGTGFSEQYF
CDR3 DNA: TGTGCCAGTAGCTTAGTGGGGACAGGGTTCAGCGAGCAGTACTTC